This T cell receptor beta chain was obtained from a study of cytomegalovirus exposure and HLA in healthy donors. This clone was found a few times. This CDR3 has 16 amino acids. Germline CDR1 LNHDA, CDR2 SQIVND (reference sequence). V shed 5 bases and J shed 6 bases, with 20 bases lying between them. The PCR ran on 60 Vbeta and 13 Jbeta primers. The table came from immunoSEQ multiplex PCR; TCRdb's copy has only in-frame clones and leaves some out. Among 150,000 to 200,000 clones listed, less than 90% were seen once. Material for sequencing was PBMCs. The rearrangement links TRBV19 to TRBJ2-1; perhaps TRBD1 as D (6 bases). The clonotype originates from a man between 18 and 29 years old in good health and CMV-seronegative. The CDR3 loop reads CASSLRGSMPGNEQFF. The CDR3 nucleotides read TGTGCCAGTAGTCTCAGGGGTTCAATGCCAGGCAATGAGCAGTTCTTC.